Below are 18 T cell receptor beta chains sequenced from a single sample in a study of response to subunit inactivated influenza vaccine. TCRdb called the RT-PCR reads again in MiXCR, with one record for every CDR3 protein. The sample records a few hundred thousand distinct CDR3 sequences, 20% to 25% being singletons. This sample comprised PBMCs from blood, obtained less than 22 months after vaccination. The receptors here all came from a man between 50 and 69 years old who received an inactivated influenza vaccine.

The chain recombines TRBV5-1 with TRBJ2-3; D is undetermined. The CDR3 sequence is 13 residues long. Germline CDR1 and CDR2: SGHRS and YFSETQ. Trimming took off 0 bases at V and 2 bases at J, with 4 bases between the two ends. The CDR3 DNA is TGCGCCAGCAGCTTGGACATCACAGATACGCAGTATTTT. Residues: CASSLDITDTQYF.

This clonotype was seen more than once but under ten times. CDR3 in DNA: TGTGCCACCACCAAATTCCCAGGGGGAAATTCACCCCTCCACTTT. It encodes CATTKFPGGNSPLHF. V usage is TRBV15 and J usage is TRBJ1-6, with TRBD1 matching 7 bases. Germline CDR1 and CDR2: LNHNV and YYDKDF (reference sequence). V shed 7 bases and J 7 bases; nucleotides not matched to a gene: 10. The CDR3 is 15 amino acids. Variable domain in full (rest from reference TRBV15 and TRBJ1-6): DAMVIQNPRYQVTQFGKPVTLSCSQTLNHNVMYWYQQKSSQAPKLLFHYYDKDFNNEADTPDNFQSRRPNTSFCFLDIRSPGLGDTAMYLCATTKFPGGNSPLHFGNGTRLTVT.

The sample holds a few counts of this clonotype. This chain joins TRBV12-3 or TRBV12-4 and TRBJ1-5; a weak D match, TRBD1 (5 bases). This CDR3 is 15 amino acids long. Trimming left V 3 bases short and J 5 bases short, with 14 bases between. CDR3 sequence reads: CASSFRQGRHQPQHF. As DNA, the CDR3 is TGTGCCAGCAGTTTTAGGCAGGGCCGTCATCAGCCCCAGCATTTT.

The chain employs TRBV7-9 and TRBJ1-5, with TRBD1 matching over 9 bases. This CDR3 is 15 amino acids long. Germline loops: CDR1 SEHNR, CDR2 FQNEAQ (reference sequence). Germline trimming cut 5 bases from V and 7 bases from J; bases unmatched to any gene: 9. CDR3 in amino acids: CASSPGTGNLQPQHF. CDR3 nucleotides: TGTGCCAGCAGCCCCGGGACAGGGAATCTCCAGCCCCAGCATTTT.

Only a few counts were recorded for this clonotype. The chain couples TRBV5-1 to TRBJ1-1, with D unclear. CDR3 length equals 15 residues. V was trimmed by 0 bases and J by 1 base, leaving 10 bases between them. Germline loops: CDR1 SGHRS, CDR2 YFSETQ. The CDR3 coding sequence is TGCGCCAGCAGCTTGGTACCGTCGGCGAACACTGAAGCTTTCTTT. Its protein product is CASSLVPSANTEAFF.

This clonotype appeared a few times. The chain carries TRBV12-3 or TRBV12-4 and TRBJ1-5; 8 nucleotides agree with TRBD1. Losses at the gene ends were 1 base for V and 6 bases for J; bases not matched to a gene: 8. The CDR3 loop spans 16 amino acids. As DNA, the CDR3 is TGTGCCAGCAGTTTAGGGTCTCAGGGGGCCGGTCAGCCCCAGCATTTT. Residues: CASSLGSQGAGQPQHF.

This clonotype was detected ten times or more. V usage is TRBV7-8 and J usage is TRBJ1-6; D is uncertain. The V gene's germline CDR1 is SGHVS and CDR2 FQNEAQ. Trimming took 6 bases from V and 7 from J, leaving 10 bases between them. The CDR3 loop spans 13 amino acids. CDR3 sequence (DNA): TGTGCCAGCAGTGAAGGGAGGAATTCACCCCTCCACTTT. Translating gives CASSEGRNSPLHF.

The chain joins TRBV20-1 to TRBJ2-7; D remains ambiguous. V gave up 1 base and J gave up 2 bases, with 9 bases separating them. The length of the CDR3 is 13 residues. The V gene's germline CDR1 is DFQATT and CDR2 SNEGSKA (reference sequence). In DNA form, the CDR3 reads TGCAGTGCTAGAGGGACCTCAACCTACGAGCAGTACTTC. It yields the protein CSARGTSTYEQYF.

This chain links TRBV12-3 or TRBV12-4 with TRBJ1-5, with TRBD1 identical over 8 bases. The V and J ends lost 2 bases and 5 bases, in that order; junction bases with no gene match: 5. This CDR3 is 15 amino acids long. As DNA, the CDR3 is TGTGCCAGCAGTTTACGGACAGGGAGTGATCAGCCCCAGCATTTT. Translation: CASSLRTGSDQPQHF.

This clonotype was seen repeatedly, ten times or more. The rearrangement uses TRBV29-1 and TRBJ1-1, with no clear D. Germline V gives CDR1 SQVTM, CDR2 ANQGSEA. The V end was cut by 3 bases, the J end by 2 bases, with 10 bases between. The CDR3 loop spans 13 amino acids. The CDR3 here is CSVEAQANTEAFF. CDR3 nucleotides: TGCAGCGTTGAGGCCCAGGCCAACACTGAAGCTTTCTTT.

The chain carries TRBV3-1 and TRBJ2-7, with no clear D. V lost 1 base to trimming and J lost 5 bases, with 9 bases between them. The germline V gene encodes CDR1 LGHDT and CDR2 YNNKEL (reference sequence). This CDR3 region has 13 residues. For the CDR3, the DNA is TGTGCCAGCAGCCAAGGCCCCTGGGACGAGCAGTACTTC. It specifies CASSQGPWDEQYF.

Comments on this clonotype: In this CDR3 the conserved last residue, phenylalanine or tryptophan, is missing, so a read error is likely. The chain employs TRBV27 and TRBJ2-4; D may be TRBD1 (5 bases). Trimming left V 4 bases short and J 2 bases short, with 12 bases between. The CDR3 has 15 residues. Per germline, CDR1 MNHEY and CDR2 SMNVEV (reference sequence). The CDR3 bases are TGTGCCAGCAGTTCAAGCAGGGTACCCAAAAACATTCAGTACTCC. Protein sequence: CASSSSRVPKNIQYS.

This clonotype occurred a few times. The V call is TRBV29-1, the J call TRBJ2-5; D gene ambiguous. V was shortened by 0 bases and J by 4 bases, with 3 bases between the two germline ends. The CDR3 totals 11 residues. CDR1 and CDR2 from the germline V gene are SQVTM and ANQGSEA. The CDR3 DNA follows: TGCAGCGTTGAAGATCTAGAGACCCAGTACTTC. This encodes CSVEDLETQYF. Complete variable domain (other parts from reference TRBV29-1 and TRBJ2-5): SAVISQKPSRDICQRGTSLTIQCQVDSQVTMMFWYRQQPGQSLTLIATANQGSEATYESGFVIDKFPISRPNLTFSTLTVSNMSPEDSSIYLCSVEDLETQYFGPGTRLLVL.

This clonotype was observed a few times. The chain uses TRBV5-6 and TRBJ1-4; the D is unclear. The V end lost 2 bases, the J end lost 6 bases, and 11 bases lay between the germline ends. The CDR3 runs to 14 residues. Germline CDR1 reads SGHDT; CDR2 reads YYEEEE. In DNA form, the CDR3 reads TGTGCCAGCAGCTTCAGTAGGCTGTATGAAAAACTGTTTTTT. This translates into CASSFSRLYEKLFF.

CDR3 in DNA: TGTGCCAGCAGCTCTACGGGACAACTGAATGAAAAACTGTTTTTT. The encoded protein is CASSSTGQLNEKLFF. The rearrangement joins TRBV5-4 to TRBJ1-4; D perhaps matches TRBD1 (6 bases). The CDR3 loop spans 15 amino acids. In germline, CDR1 is SGHNT, CDR2 YYREEE (reference sequence). The ends were cut back, 3 bases at V and 5 bases at J, with 14 bases in the middle.

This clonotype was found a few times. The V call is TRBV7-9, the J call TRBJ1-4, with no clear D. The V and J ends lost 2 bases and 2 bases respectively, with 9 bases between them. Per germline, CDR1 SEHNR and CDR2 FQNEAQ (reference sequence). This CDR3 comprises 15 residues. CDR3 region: CASSLSLTTNEKLFF. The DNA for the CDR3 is TGTGCCAGCAGCTTATCGCTGACGACTAATGAAAAACTGTTTTTT.

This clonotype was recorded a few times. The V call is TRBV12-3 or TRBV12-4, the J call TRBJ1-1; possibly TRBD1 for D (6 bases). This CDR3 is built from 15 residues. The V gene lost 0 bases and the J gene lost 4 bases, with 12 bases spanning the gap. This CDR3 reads CASSLAPGGPTEAFF. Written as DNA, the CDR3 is TGTGCCAGCAGTTTAGCCCCGGGGGGCCCCACTGAAGCTTTCTTT.

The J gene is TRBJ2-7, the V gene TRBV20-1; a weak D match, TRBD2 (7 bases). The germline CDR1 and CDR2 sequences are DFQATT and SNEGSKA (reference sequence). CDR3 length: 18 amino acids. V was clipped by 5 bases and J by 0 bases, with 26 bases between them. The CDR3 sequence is CSAVNGGQRSLSSYEQYF. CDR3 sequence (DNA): TGCAGTGCTGTAAACGGGGGGCAGAGATCTTTGAGCTCCTACGAGCAGTACTTC.